The text below deals with one T cell receptor beta chain. This entry is derived from a study of blood T cell repertoires in COVID-19. Trimming removed 4 bases at V and 5 bases at J, with 12 bases between. This CDR3 is built from 13 residues. Germline V gene lookup returns CDR1 SGHDT and CDR2 YYEEEE. TCRdb keeps only in-frame clones here, not all; method: immunoSEQ multiplex PCR. The repertoire includes a few hundred thousand clones, around 89% of them detected once, and 1.7% sits in the top ten. Source material: PBMCs or T cells enriched from blood (not recorded which). This clonotype was obtained from a woman in her late teens or twenties with acute COVID-19. This chain uses TRBV5-6 with TRBJ2-5; tentatively, D is TRBD2 (6 bases). The CDR3 region has the DNA TGTGCCAGCAGCCAATTAGCGGTCGAGACCCAGTACTTC. This encodes CASSQLAVETQYF.